These 30 T cell receptor beta chains originate from one sample sequenced in a study of naive and memory T cell subsets. Ligated cDNA underwent four rounds of PCR with nested alpha and beta constant region primers and SP2. TCRdb called the 5' RACE reads again in MiXCR, with one record for every CDR3 protein. Of roughly 48,000 distinct CDR3 sequences detected, 4.7% appear once; the ten largest clones hold about 0.8%. TCR cDNA received a 3' ligated oligonucleotide that carried a UMI. The receptors derive from a female donor in good health.

This clonotype was seen many times. The J gene is TRBJ1-1, the V gene TRBV29-1; D ambiguous. In germline, CDR1 is SQVTM, CDR2 ANQGSEA. V gave up 3 bases and J gave up 7 bases, with 9 bases separating them. The CDR3 is made up of 11 amino acids. The DNA of the CDR3 is TGCAGCGTTGAGCTTGGGGATGAAGCTTTCTTT. This codes for CSVELGDEAFF. Based on the CDR3 plus reference TRBV29-1 and TRBJ1-1, the full variable domain is SAVISQKPSRDICQRGTSLTIQCQVDSQVTMMFWYRQQPGQSLTLIATANQGSEATYESGFVIDKFPISRPNLTFSTLTVSNMSPEDSSIYLCSVELGDEAFFGQGTRLTVV.

This clonotype showed up many times. V and J are TRBV5-1 and TRBJ2-1; D unresolved. Germline lookup yields CDR1 SGHRS and CDR2 YFSETQ. The CDR3 covers 16 residues. The ends were cut back, 0 bases at V and 0 bases at J, with 10 bases in the middle. The CDR3 region has the DNA TGCGCCAGCAGCTTGGAAGGGCCAAGCTCCTACAATGAGCAGTTCTTC. Amino acids: CASSLEGPSSYNEQFF. Full variable domain (rest looked up from reference TRBV5-1 and TRBJ2-1): KAGVTQTPRYLIKTRGQQVTLSCSPISGHRSVSWYQQTPGQGLQFLFEYFSETQRNKGNFPGRFSGRQFSNSRSEMNVSTLELGDSALYLCASSLEGPSSYNEQFFGPGTRLTVL.

This clonotype has ten or more counts. CDR3 sequence reads: CSARDSPQHF. For the CDR3, the DNA is TGCAGTGCTAGAGATTCACCCCAGCATTTT. V gene TRBV20-1 combines with J gene TRBJ1-5; D gene unclear. With 0 bases removed from V and 10 bases from J, the gap between germline ends came to 4 bases. CDR3 length: 10 amino acids. Looked up from germline, CDR1 is DFQATT and CDR2 is SNEGSKA (reference sequence).

The chain combines TRBV18 with TRBJ2-3; D gene unclear. The CDR3 extends over 14 amino acids. Germline V gene lookup returns CDR1 KGHSH and CDR2 LQKENI. V lost 3 bases to trimming and J lost 6 bases, with 13 bases between them. The CDR3 sequence: CASSPSPGDDTQYF. DNA for the CDR3: TGTGCCAGCTCACCTTCCCCCGGCGATGATACGCAGTATTTT.

A word on this clonotype: This may be a read error, as it is one base from a much larger clone. The V and J genes are TRBV6-5 and TRBJ2-7; 7 bases are a match to TRBD1. The germline V gene encodes CDR1 MNHEY and CDR2 SVGAGI. V was pared by 0 bases and J by 5 bases, with 10 bases of the junction left unmatched. This CDR3 is 16 amino acids long. DNA for the CDR3: TGTGCCAGCAGTTACTCGATGAAAAGACAGGGTGACGAGCAGTACTTC. It encodes CASSYSMKRQGDEQYF.

The table lists this clonotype with many counts. The chain joins TRBV20-1 to TRBJ2-6; D is ambiguous. Germline CDR1 DFQATT, CDR2 SNEGSKA (reference sequence). The length of the CDR3 is 13 residues. V shed 2 bases and J shed 0 bases, with 2 bases lying between them. CDR3 region: CSARYSGANVLTF. The CDR3, as DNA: TGCAGTGCTAGATACTCTGGGGCCAACGTCCTGACTTTC.

This clonotype has just a few counts. The gene calls are TRBV2 and TRBJ2-2; no reliable D call. Germline CDR1 reads SNHLY; CDR2 reads FYNNEI. Trimming took off 6 bases at V and 0 bases at J, with 8 bases between the two ends. The CDR3 contains 14 residues. CDR3 in DNA: TGTGCCAGCAGAACGAGATCGAACACCGGGGAGCTGTTTTTT. Protein sequence: CASRTRSNTGELFF.

The CDR3 DNA follows: TGTGCCAGCAGCTTGGGACTTAGCGCTAACTATGGCTACACCTTC. Its protein is CASSLGLSANYGYTF. The gene calls are TRBV5-4 and TRBJ1-2, with unresolved D. The germline V gene has CDR1 SGHNT and CDR2 YYREEE (reference sequence). Trimming pared 0 bases from V and 0 bases from J, leaving 9 bases between. CDR3 length: 15 amino acids.

At least ten counts were recorded for this clonotype. V gene TRBV28 combines with J gene TRBJ1-2, with D perhaps matching TRBD1 (6 bases). Germline V gene lookup returns CDR1 MDHEN and CDR2 SYDVKM. The CDR3 sequence is 14 residues long. V lost 3 bases to trimming and J lost 8 bases, with 16 bases between them. CDR3 in amino acids: CASSFLTGYGGYTF. The CDR3 DNA reads TGTGCCAGCAGTTTCCTGACAGGCTATGGAGGCTACACCTTC.

In its sample, this clonotype was seen a few times. The chain recombines TRBV20-1 with TRBJ2-5, with D unresolved. Germline V lookup: CDR1 DFQATT, CDR2 SNEGSKA (reference sequence). The CDR3 runs 14 residues. V gave up 0 bases and J gave up 4 bases, with 12 bases separating them. DNA for the CDR3: TGCAGTGCTAGAGACTTCCCGGTTCGAGAGACCCAGTACTTC. It codes for CSARDFPVRETQYF.

Details on this clonotype: A read error is likely, as this CDR3 ends without the conserved phenylalanine or tryptophan. No DNA is shown, since the ends of the CDR3 on it are uncertain; the CDR3 is the one TCRdb lists. The chain uses TRBV11-2 and TRBJ2-1; the D segment call TRBD1 is taken from the table without a DNA check. The CDR3 is made up of 13 amino acids, end residues included. Per germline, CDR1 SGHAT and CDR2 FQNNGV. CDR3 amino acids: CASNRDRGNEKLL.

Many counts were recorded for this clonotype. The chain is built from TRBV7-8 and TRBJ2-2, with 10 positions matching TRBD2. CDR3 size: 18 residues. With 1 base clipped from V and 0 bases from J, the junction kept 5 bases outside the gene matches. CDR1 and CDR2 (germline): SGHVS, FQNEAQ. Here the CDR3 DNA reads TGTGCCAGCAGCTTAGAGGTAGCGGGAGGCGCGAACACCGGGGAGCTGTTTTTT. Protein product: CASSLEVAGGANTGELFF.

With respect to this clonotype: A much bigger clone sits one base away, suggesting this may be a read error. The chain employs TRBV20-1 and TRBJ2-5; the match to TRBD2 covers 9 bases. There are 18 residues in the CDR3. CDR1 and CDR2 (germline): DFQATT, SNEGSKA (reference sequence). In nucleotides, the CDR3 is TGCAGTGCTAGAGATAAAAGAGTGCGGGAGGGCCCTCTGGGGACCCGGTACTTC. Translation: CSARDKRVREGPLGTRYF.

The sample holds a few counts of this clonotype. The chain carries TRBV7-2 and TRBJ2-7; 14 nucleotides line up with TRBD2. The ends lost 4 bases at V and 6 bases at J; junction bases unmatched: 5. Germline assignment: CDR1 SGHTA and CDR2 FQGNSA. The CDR3 spans 15 residues. The CDR3 bases are TGTGCCAGCAGCTCTGGACTAGCGGGAGGCCTCGAGCAGTACTTC. Protein sequence: CASSSGLAGGLEQYF.

This chain uses TRBV13 with TRBJ2-3; 7 bases map to TRBD2. J was trimmed by 8 bases and V by 1 base; bases with no gene match: 12. The germline V gene has CDR1 PRHDT and CDR2 FYEKMQ (reference sequence). This CDR3 is built from 16 residues. The CDR3 DNA is TGTGCCAGCAGCTTAGCACAGGAAGGGAGGGAAGGTACGCAGTATTTT. Translating gives CASSLAQEGREGTQYF.

At least ten counts were recorded for this clonotype. The rearrangement links TRBV5-1 to TRBJ2-7; 7 bases fit TRBD2. The V gene end was trimmed by 1 base and the J gene end by 9 bases; junction bases not matched to a gene: 7. From germline, CDR1 is SGHRS and CDR2 YFSETQ. The CDR3 has 13 amino acids. This CDR3 reads CASSLLLAEGQYF. CDR3 sequence (DNA): TGCGCCAGCAGCTTGCTCCTAGCGGAAGGGCAGTACTTC.

This clonotype was seen ten or more times. The chain has TRBV9 and TRBJ1-4; D is uncertain. CDR1 SGDLS and CDR2 YYNGEE come from the germline V gene. The V and J ends lost 5 bases and 7 bases respectively, with 3 bases between them. The length of the CDR3 is 10 residues. The CDR3 loop is CASSGEKLFF. The CDR3 DNA is TGTGCCAGCAGTGGTGAAAAACTGTTTTTT.

This clonotype appeared many times. This chain uses TRBV14 with TRBJ2-2, with 7 bases fitting TRBD2. This CDR3 contains 15 residues. The germline CDR1 and CDR2 sequences are SGHDN and FVKESK. V was pared by 4 bases and J by 8 bases, with 10 bases of the junction left unmatched. CDR3 amino acids: CASSPPAGASGELFF. The CDR3 nucleotides are TGTGCCAGCAGCCCACCGGCGGGAGCTTCGGGGGAGCTGTTTTTT.

The chain has TRBV7-2 and TRBJ2-7; D might be TRBD2 (6 bases). The CDR3 sequence is 15 residues long. Germline values: CDR1 SGHTA, CDR2 FQGNSA. V was cut by 1 base and J by 6 bases, with 16 bases left in between. The CDR3 loop reads CASSLVGLPRGEQYF. CDR3 nucleotide sequence: TGTGCCAGCAGCTTAGTTGGACTACCGAGGGGCGAGCAGTACTTC.

The chain carries TRBV29-1 and TRBJ1-1; D gene unclear. Trimming left V 4 bases short and J 1 base short, with 28 bases between. This CDR3 is 19 amino acids long. Germline CDR1 SQVTM, CDR2 ANQGSEA. This chain's CDR3 is CSVAVRRRTGTVWNTEAFF. CDR3 nucleotides: TGCAGCGTTGCAGTGAGGCGGAGGACGGGAACCGTGTGGAACACTGAAGCTTTCTTT.

The table lists this clonotype with many counts. This chain links TRBV6-2 or TRBV6-3 with TRBJ2-3; a weak D match, TRBD2 (5 bases). The CDR3 loop spans 14 amino acids. V dropped 2 bases and J dropped 2 bases, with 8 bases sitting between them. The germline CDR1 and CDR2 sequences are MNHEY and SVGEGT. CDR3 in DNA: TGTGCCAGCAGTTACGGGAGAGCCACAGATACGCAGTATTTT. It translates to CASSYGRATDTQYF.

This clonotype was counted only a few times. Its ends do not fully match the called genes, so a read error is possible. This chain links TRBV5-3 with TRBJ1-4; D perhaps matches TRBD1 (6 bases). TRBV5-3 is noted as an ORF with a role that remains uncertain. There are 14 residues in the CDR3. The CDR3 spells CASSLGTGSGKLFF. CDR3 bases: TGTGCCAGCAGCTTGGGAACAGGGAGTGGAAAACTGTTTTTT.

This clonotype has at least ten counts. The gene calls are TRBV19 and TRBJ2-3; 10 positions agree with TRBD2. Germline CDR1 and CDR2: LNHDA and SQIVND (reference sequence). J gave up 4 bases and V 3 bases, and 4 bases lay outside the gene matches. This CDR3 is built from 15 residues. The CDR3 protein is CASSILAGASDTQYF. The CDR3 DNA is TGTGCCAGTAGTATTCTAGCGGGAGCTTCAGATACGCAGTATTTT. Full variable domain (missing parts from reference TRBV19 and TRBJ2-3): DGGITQSPKYLFRKEGQNVTLSCEQNLNHDAMYWYRQDPGQGLRLIYYSQIVNDFQKGDIAEGYSVSREKKESFPLTVTSAQKNPTAFYLCASSILAGASDTQYFGPGTRLTVL.

This sequence joins TRBV18 and TRBJ2-2, with 8 bases that match TRBD1. Germline assignment: CDR1 KGHSH and CDR2 LQKENI. CDR3 size: 19 residues. Germline trimming cut 3 bases from V and 0 bases from J; bases unmatched to any gene: 12. CDR3: CASSPDPPRTGSNTGELFF. CDR3 nucleotide sequence: TGTGCCAGCTCACCCGACCCCCCAAGGACAGGGTCGAACACCGGGGAGCTGTTTTTT. Combining the CDR3 with reference TRBV18 and TRBJ2-2 gives the whole variable domain NAGVMQNPRHLVRRRGQEARLRCSPMKGHSHVYWYRQLPEEGLKFMVYLQKENIIDESGMPKERFSAEFPKEGPSILRIQQVVRGDSAAYFCASSPDPPRTGSNTGELFFGEGSRLTVL.

This clonotype has at least ten counts. The J gene is TRBJ2-7, the V gene TRBV28; D is unresolved. V lost 5 bases to trimming and J lost 4 bases, with 12 bases between them. CDR3 size: 13 residues. Germline V gene data show CDR1 as MDHEN and CDR2 as SYDVKM. CDR3 DNA: TGTGCCAGCAGTACCGGCGGCAAGTACGAGCAGTACTTC. It encodes CASSTGGKYEQYF.

The CDR3 DNA is TGCAGCGTTGAGCGAACAGGACAATGGGGGAACACTGAAGCTTTCTTT. Protein sequence: CSVERTGQWGNTEAFF. The J gene is TRBJ1-1, the V gene TRBV29-1; the D gene is possibly TRBD1 (5 bases). V shed 3 bases and J shed 1 base, with 18 bases lying between them. CDR1 and CDR2 from the germline V gene are SQVTM and ANQGSEA. This CDR3 spans 16 amino acids.

With regard to this clonotype: Given a much more abundant clone one base away, this may be a read error. V and J are TRBV29-1 and TRBJ2-1; D is unresolved. This CDR3 is built from 13 residues. Germline CDR1 reads SQVTM; CDR2 reads ANQGSEA. The CDR3 protein is CSIDVTESYEQFF. In DNA, the CDR3 is TGCAGCATTGACGTTACGGAAAGCTATGAGCAGTTCTTC.

This clonotype was recorded many times. The V gene is TRBV6-6, the J gene TRBJ2-7; D is undetermined. The V end lost 4 bases, the J end lost 6 bases, and 10 bases lay between the germline ends. Germline lookup yields CDR1 MNHNY and CDR2 SVGAGI (reference sequence). The CDR3 is 12 amino acids. This CDR3 reads CASSSRVGEQYF. CDR3 nucleotides: TGTGCCAGCAGTTCCCGTGTGGGCGAGCAGTACTTC.

At least ten counts were recorded for this clonotype. This chain uses TRBV4-1 with TRBJ2-1; 7 nucleotides line up with TRBD2. Germline assignment: CDR1 MGHRA and CDR2 YSYEKL. This CDR3 comprises 15 residues. V was pared by 5 bases and J by 3 bases, with 7 bases of the junction left unmatched. The CDR3 protein is CASSGGSVFYNEQFF. The DNA for the CDR3 is TGCGCCAGCAGCGGCGGGAGCGTCTTCTACAATGAGCAGTTCTTC.

This clonotype was detected ten times or more. The chain is built from TRBV12-3 or TRBV12-4 and TRBJ2-7; D assignment may be TRBD1 or TRBD2 (5 bases each). CDR3 length: 14 amino acids. Trimming removed 4 bases from V and 2 bases from J, with 12 bases in between. The CDR3 sequence is CASSWLGATYEQYF. Written as DNA, the CDR3 is TGTGCCAGCAGTTGGCTCGGGGCCACCTACGAGCAGTACTTC.